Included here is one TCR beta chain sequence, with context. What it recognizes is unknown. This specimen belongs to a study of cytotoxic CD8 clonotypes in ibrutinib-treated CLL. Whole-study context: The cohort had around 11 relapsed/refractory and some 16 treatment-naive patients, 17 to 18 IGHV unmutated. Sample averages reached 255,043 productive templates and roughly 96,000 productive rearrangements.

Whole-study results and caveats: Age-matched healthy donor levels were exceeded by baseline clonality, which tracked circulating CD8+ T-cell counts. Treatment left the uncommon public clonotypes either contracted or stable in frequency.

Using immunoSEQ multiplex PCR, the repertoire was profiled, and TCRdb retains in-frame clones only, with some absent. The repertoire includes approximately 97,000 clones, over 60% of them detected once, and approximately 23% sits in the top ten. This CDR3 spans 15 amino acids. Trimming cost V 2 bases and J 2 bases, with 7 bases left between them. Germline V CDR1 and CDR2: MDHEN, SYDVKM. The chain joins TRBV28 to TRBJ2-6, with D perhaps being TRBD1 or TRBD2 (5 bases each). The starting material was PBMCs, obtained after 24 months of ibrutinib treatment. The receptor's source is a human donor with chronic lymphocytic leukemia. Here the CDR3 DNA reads TGTGCCAGCAGTTTACGGGGCGCTGGGGCCAACGTCCTGACTTTC. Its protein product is CASSLRGAGANVLTF.